Listed below are T cell receptor beta chains from one sample, sequenced in a study of memory CD4+ T cells and cytomegalovirus serostatus. Generated by immunoSEQ multiplex PCR, the TCRdb table keeps only in-frame clones and is missing some. The profile shows approximately 44,000 clones, more than 65% of them singletons. The sequenced sample consisted of memory CD4+ T cells from blood. The receptor set was obtained from an adult in good health and CMV-seronegative. Both conserved end residues are part of each CDR3. A D gene is named only where the DNA matches it firmly. Some rows mark clone size as missing; the rest say once, few, many or name a class of expanded clone.

J gene	clone size	D gene	V gene	CDR3 protein	CDR3 DNA
TRBJ2-7	NA	TRBD1	TRBV19	CASRGQGASHEQYF	TGTGCCAGTAGGGGACAGGGGGCGTCACACGAGCAGTACTTC
TRBJ1-6	once	TRBD1	TRBV5-4	CATSQGANSPLHF	TGTGCCACCTCACAGGGGGCCAATTCACCCCTCCACTTT
TRBJ2-7	NA	TRBD1	TRBV19	CASSKSDRLPEQYF	TGTGCCAGTAGTAAGTCGGACAGGCTTCCCGAGCAGTACTTC
TRBJ2-7	NA	NA	TRBV6-5	CASRLTGEGEQYF	TGTGCCAGCAGGCTTACAGGGGAGGGGGAGCAGTACTTC
TRBJ2-5	NA	NA	TRBV6-6	CASSLQTGEETQYF	TGTGCCAGCAGTCTGCAGACAGGAGAAGAGACCCAGTACTTC
TRBJ1-5	NA	NA	TRBV6-5	CASSGQQNQPQHF	TGTGCCAGCAGCGGACAGCAGAATCAGCCCCAGCATTTT
TRBJ1-3	NA	NA	TRBV28	CASSAREVSGNTIYF	TGTGCCAGCAGTGCCCGTGAGGTATCTGGAAACACCATATATTTT
TRBJ1-1	NA	NA	TRBV7-2	CASSTGNTEAFF	TGTGCCAGCTCGACAGGAAACACTGAAGCTTTCTTT
TRBJ2-3	medium-sized	TRBD1	TRBV7-9	CASRGQGKSTDTQYF	TGTGCCAGCAGGGGACAGGGTAAGAGCACAGATACGCAGTATTTT
TRBJ1-2	NA	NA	TRBV6-1	CASKEATSQNGYTF	TGTGCCAGTAAGGAGGCGACAAGCCAAAATGGCTACACCTTC
TRBJ1-5	few	TRBD1	TRBV10-2	CASSDPQGRFNQPQHF	TGCGCCAGCAGTGATCCACAGGGGAGGTTCAATCAGCCCCAGCATTTT
TRBJ1-4	NA	TRBD1	TRBV6-1	CASIFRQGGEKLFF	TGTGCCAGCATTTTCAGACAGGGAGGGGAAAAACTGTTTTTT
TRBJ2-7	NA	TRBD1	TRBV10-3	CAINKQGTGEQYF	TGTGCCATCAATAAACAGGGGACCGGGGAGCAGTACTTC
TRBJ2-2	NA	TRBD2	TRBV19	CASSIGGGINTGELFF	TGTGCCAGTAGTATTGGCGGGGGTATTAACACCGGGGAGCTGTTTTTT
TRBJ1-1	NA	TRBD1	TRBV9	CASSTHRGLDTEAFF	TGTGCCAGCAGCACTCACAGGGGATTAGACACTGAAGCTTTCTTT
TRBJ2-3	NA	NA	TRBV4-1	CASSQSSDTQYF	TGCGCCAGCAGCCAAAGTAGTGATACGCAGTATTTT
TRBJ2-7	NA	NA	TRBV6-1	CASSELGSYEQYF	TGTGCCAGCAGTGAACTGGGCTCCTACGAGCAGTACTTC
TRBJ1-3	NA	NA	TRBV18	CASSPPAQGFSGNTIYF	TGTGCCAGCTCACCACCTGCTCAGGGATTTTCTGGAAACACCATATATTTT
TRBJ1-1	NA	TRBD1	TRBV19	CASSNTGGTEAFF	TGTGCCAGTAGTAATACAGGGGGCACTGAAGCTTTCTTT
TRBJ1-6	NA	NA	TRBV28	CASRAGGAASPLHF	TGTGCCAGCCGGGCGGGGGGGGCGGCTTCACCCCTCCACTTT
TRBJ2-3	NA	NA	TRBV28	CASSPPRLGADTDTQYF	TGTGCCAGCAGTCCCCCGCGGCTGGGGGCCGACACAGATACGCAGTATTTT
TRBJ2-5	NA	NA	TRBV30	CAWSNWGGQETQYF	TGTGCCTGGAGTAATTGGGGTGGGCAAGAGACCCAGTACTTC
TRBJ2-5	NA	NA	TRBV10-3	CAIESRPGETQYF	TGTGCCATCGAATCTCGGCCGGGAGAGACCCAGTACTTC
TRBJ1-6	NA	TRBD1	TRBV19	CASSMDRASMDSPLHF	TGTGCCAGTAGTATGGACAGGGCCTCGATGGATTCACCCCTCCACTTT
TRBJ1-5	NA	NA	TRBV4-1	CASSQVGKGGNQPQHF	TGCGCCAGCAGCCAAGTGGGTAAGGGAGGGAATCAGCCCCAGCATTTT
TRBJ2-1	NA	NA	TRBV15	CATSRDRQGRGAYNEQFF	TGTGCCACCAGCAGAGATCGGCAGGGCAGGGGGGCTTACAATGAGCAGTTCTTC
TRBJ2-1	few	NA	TRBV29-1	CSVSRGSYNEQFF	TGCAGCGTTTCACGGGGCTCCTACAATGAGCAGTTCTTC
TRBJ2-3	NA	NA	TRBV9	CASSAVPGSGTDTQYF	TGTGCCAGCAGCGCCGTACCGGGGAGCGGCACAGATACGCAGTATTTT
TRBJ2-1	NA	TRBD1	TRBV5-4	CASRRGQGEIYNEQFF	TGTGCCAGCAGACGGGGACAGGGCGAGATCTACAATGAGCAGTTCTTC
TRBJ1-3	NA	TRBD1	TRBV5-1	CASRSLGQRTIYF	TGCGCCAGCCGGTCTCTGGGACAGCGCACCATATATTTT
TRBJ2-7	few	NA	TRBV7-8	CASSFFPHEQYF	TGTGCCAGCAGCTTTTTTCCCCACGAGCAGTACTTC
TRBJ1-5	few	TRBD1	TRBV2	CASSDQGAGQPQHF	TGTGCCAGCAGTGACCAGGGGGCGGGTCAGCCCCAGCATTTT
TRBJ2-3	NA	TRBD1	TRBV19	CASSWGQGTSTDTQYF	TGTGCCAGTAGTTGGGGACAGGGCACTAGCACAGATACGCAGTATTTT
TRBJ1-4	once	NA	TRBV30	CAWSVHGRPEEKLFF	TGTGCCTGGAGTGTACATGGGAGGCCCGAAGAAAAACTGTTTTTT
TRBJ1-1	NA	TRBD1	TRBV7-2	CASSLAAGGVAEAFF	TGTGCCAGCAGCTTAGCGGCAGGGGGCGTTGCTGAAGCTTTCTTT
TRBJ2-7	NA	NA	TRBV7-6	CASSLAYRDSSYEQYF	TGTGCCAGCAGCTTAGCCTACAGGGATAGCTCCTACGAGCAGTACTTC
TRBJ1-1	NA	NA	TRBV18	CASSPNMNTEAFF	TGTGCCAGCTCCCCCAACATGAACACTGAAGCTTTCTTT
TRBJ2-7	NA	TRBD2	TRBV29-1	CSVASGGASSYEQYF	TGCAGCGTTGCCAGCGGGGGGGCAAGCTCCTACGAGCAGTACTTC
TRBJ2-3	NA	NA	TRBV5-6	CASSGGMGALAATDTQYF	TGTGCCAGCAGCGGGGGTATGGGGGCGCTAGCCGCGACAGATACGCAGTATTTT
TRBJ2-7	NA	TRBD1	TRBV28	CATDYRAGQGAYEQYF	TGTGCCACCGATTATAGGGCGGGACAGGGGGCCTACGAGCAGTACTTC
TRBJ2-2	NA	NA	TRBV2	CASRQVVNTGELFF	TGTGCCAGCAGGCAGGTTGTGAACACCGGGGAGCTGTTTTTT
TRBJ1-1	NA	NA	TRBV27	CASSLSTGLGTEAFF	TGTGCCAGCAGTTTAAGTACAGGCTTGGGCACTGAAGCTTTCTTT
TRBJ2-7	NA	TRBD1	TRBV12-5	CASGPGQGGGEQYF	TGTGCTAGTGGACCGGGACAGGGAGGTGGTGAGCAGTACTTC
TRBJ1-5	NA	TRBD1	TRBV15	CATSASTNRGGQPQHF	TGTGCCACCAGCGCATCAACCAACAGGGGCGGCCAGCCCCAGCATTTT
TRBJ1-6	NA	NA	TRBV5-4	CASSSGVVYNSPLHF	TGTGCCAGCAGCTCAGGGGTAGTTTATAATTCACCCCTCCACTTT
TRBJ1-3	NA	NA	TRBV2	CASSVESSGNTIYF	TGTGCCAGCAGTGTGGAATCCTCTGGAAACACCATATATTTT
TRBJ1-2	NA	NA	TRBV15	CATSRDGAYGYTF	TGTGCCACCAGCAGAGATGGGGCGTATGGCTACACCTTC
TRBJ1-5	NA	TRBD1	TRBV6-1	CASSGGIQGNQPQHF	TGTGCCAGCAGTGGGGGGATACAGGGGAATCAGCCCCAGCATTTT
TRBJ1-5	NA	NA	TRBV5-1	CASSLGWGQNQPQHF	TGCGCCAGCAGCTTGGGATGGGGGCAGAATCAGCCCCAGCATTTT
TRBJ1-2	NA	TRBD1	TRBV6-6	CASSYDRGEGGYTF	TGTGCCAGCAGTTACGACAGGGGGGAAGGAGGCTACACCTTC
TRBJ2-7	NA	NA	TRBV5-4	CASSPQGGDYEQYF	TGTGCCAGCAGCCCGCAGGGCGGGGACTACGAGCAGTACTTC
TRBJ2-1	NA	TRBD2	TRBV27	CASSSRTLAGNWGSYNEQFF	TGTGCCAGCAGTTCCCGCACACTAGCGGGGAATTGGGGCTCCTACAATGAGCAGTTCTTC
TRBJ1-1	NA	NA	TRBV19	CASSMRQADTEAFF	TGTGCCAGTAGTATGAGACAGGCAGACACTGAAGCTTTCTTT
TRBJ2-3	NA	TRBD2	TRBV5-1	CASSLALAGVADTQYF	TGCGCCAGCAGCTTGGCGTTAGCGGGGGTAGCAGATACGCAGTATTTT